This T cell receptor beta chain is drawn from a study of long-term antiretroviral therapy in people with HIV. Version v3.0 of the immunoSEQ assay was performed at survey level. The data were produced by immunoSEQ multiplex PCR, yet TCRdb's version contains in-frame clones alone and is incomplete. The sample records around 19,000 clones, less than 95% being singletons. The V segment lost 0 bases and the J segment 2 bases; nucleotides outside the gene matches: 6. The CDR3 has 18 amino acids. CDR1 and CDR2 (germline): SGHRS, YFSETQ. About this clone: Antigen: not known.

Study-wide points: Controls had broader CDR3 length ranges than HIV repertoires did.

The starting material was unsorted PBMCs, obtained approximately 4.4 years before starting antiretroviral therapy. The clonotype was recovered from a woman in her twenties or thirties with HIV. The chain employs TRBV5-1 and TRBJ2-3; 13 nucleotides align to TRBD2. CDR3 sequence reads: CASSLERTSGSLTDTQYF. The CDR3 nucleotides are TGCGCCAGCAGCTTGGAGAGGACTAGCGGGAGCCTCACAGATACGCAGTATTTT.